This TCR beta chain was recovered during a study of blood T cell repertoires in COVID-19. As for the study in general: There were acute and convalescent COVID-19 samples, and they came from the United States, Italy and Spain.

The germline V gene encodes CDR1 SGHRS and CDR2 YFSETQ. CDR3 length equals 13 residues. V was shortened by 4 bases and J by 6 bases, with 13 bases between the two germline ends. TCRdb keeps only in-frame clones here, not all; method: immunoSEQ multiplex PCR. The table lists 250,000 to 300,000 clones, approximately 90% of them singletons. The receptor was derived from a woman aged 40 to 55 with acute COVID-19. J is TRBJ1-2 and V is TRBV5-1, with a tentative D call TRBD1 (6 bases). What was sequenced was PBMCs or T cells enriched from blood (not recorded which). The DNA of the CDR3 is TGCGCCAGCAGCCCACAGGGAGGGAATGGCTACACCTTC. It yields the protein CASSPQGGNGYTF.